The rows below give T cell receptor beta chains drawn from one sample of a study of blood T cell repertoires in COVID-19. TCRdb's table, derived via immunoSEQ multiplex PCR, lists solely in-frame clones and lacks some. The sample lists approximately 210,000 clones, about 93% occurring once. The sample comprised peripheral blood. These TCRs come from a man younger than 45 with COVID-19, enrolled during active disease. CDR3s leave out the opening cysteine and the closing phenylalanine or tryptophan. Where a row states a size, it is once, few, many or the class of an expanded clone; other rows omit it.

v_call: TRBV27; clone_size: -; cdr3_aa: ASTDNYNEQF
v_call: TRBV18; clone_size: -; cdr3_aa: ASSPTTGMDYGYT
v_call: TRBV4-1; clone_size: -; cdr3_aa: ASSQERTSGDTGELF
v_call: TRBV20-1; clone_size: -; cdr3_aa: SASRVTEAF
v_call: TRBV5-1; clone_size: -; cdr3_aa: ASSPGLAADTQY
v_call: TRBV3-1/TRBV3-2; clone_size: once; cdr3_aa: ASSQNRGLQPQH
v_call: TRBV19; clone_size: -; cdr3_aa: ASSRTAGVTDTQY
v_call: TRBV15; clone_size: -; cdr3_aa: ATSESGGTLETQY
v_call: TRBV28; clone_size: -; cdr3_aa: ASSPRTGGTNIQY
v_call: TRBV11-2; clone_size: -; cdr3_aa: ASSLVYEQY
v_call: TRBV30; clone_size: -; cdr3_aa: AWSVALATDTQY
v_call: TRBV20-1; clone_size: -; cdr3_aa: SAGGTDGESYEQY
v_call: TRBV25-1; clone_size: once; cdr3_aa: ASRASGGYSGNTIY
v_call: TRBV6-5; clone_size: -; cdr3_aa: ASSWTTRGGYT
v_call: TRBV12-5; clone_size: once; cdr3_aa: ASGLPWTGSNQPQH
v_call: TRBV5-3; clone_size: -; cdr3_aa: ARSFELATNEKLF
v_call: TRBV6-5; clone_size: -; cdr3_aa: ASSPQGNTEAF
v_call: TRBV18; clone_size: -; cdr3_aa: ASSLAENTEAF
v_call: TRBV10-3; clone_size: -; cdr3_aa: AISKTGLHQDTQY
v_call: TRBV6-1; clone_size: -; cdr3_aa: ASSESSVEQY
v_call: TRBV24-1; clone_size: -; cdr3_aa: ATSDFRWTGSHYGYT
v_call: TRBV5-1; clone_size: once; cdr3_aa: ASSLGTGHEQY
v_call: TRBV19; clone_size: once; cdr3_aa: ASSINGGETQY
v_call: TRBV4-2; clone_size: -; cdr3_aa: ASTEGTGGRTEAF
v_call: TRBV2; clone_size: -; cdr3_aa: ASTPDSIYT
v_call: TRBV5-6; clone_size: -; cdr3_aa: ASSLQDRVNYGYT
v_call: TRBV10-3; clone_size: -; cdr3_aa: AISESGAGPDTQY
v_call: TRBV11-2; clone_size: -; cdr3_aa: AGSVGGDGTYNEQF
v_call: TRBV7-9; clone_size: -; cdr3_aa: ASSKPGGRAEAF